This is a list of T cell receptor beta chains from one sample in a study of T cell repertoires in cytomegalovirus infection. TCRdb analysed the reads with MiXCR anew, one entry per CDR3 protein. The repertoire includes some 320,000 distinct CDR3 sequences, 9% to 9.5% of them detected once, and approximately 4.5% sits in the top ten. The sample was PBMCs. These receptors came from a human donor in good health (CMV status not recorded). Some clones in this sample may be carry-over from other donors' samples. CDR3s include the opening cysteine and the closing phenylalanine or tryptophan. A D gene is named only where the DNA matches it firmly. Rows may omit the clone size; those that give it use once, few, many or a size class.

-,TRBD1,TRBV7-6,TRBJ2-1,CASSLGQGAHNEQFF,TGTGCCAGCAGCCTCGGACAGGGCGCCCACAATGAGCAGTTCTTC
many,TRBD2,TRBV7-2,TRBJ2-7,CASSLGGTYRSYEQYF,TGTGCCAGCAGCTTGGGGGGGACTTATCGCTCCTACGAGCAGTACTTC
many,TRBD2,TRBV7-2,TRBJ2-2,CASSLGLAGRPNTGELFF,TGTGCCAGCAGCCTCGGACTAGCGGGAAGGCCGAACACCGGGGAGCTGTTTTTT
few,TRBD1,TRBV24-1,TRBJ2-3,CATSAGTGGTDTQYF,TGTGCCACCAGTGCCGGGACAGGGGGAACAGATACGCAGTATTTT
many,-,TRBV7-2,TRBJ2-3,CASSLGRRPSADTQYF,TGTGCCAGCAGCTTAGGCAGGCGCCCTTCGGCAGATACGCAGTATTTT
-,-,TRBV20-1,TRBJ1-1,CSAFKPPEAFF,TGCAGTGCTTTCAAGCCCCCTGAAGCTTTCTTT
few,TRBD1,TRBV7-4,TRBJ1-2,CASSSTGNTPIGYTF,TGTGCCAGCAGCTCGACAGGGAACACCCCTATTGGCTACACCTTC
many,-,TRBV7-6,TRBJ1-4,CASSVSADPNEKLFF,TGTGCCAGCAGCGTTAGTGCGGACCCGAATGAAAAACTGTTTTTT
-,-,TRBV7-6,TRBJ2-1,CASSSHLLPVSGPNEQFF,TGTGCCAGCAGCTCGCACCTCCTCCCTGTGAGTGGTCCCAATGAGCAGTTCTTC
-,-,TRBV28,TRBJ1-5,CASTSGTQGRHQPQHF,TGTGCCAGCACTTCCGGGACCCAAGGAAGGCATCAGCCCCAGCATTTT
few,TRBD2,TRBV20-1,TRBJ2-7,CSARYAGGPGVEQYF,TGCAGTGCTAGATATGCGGGGGGGCCAGGGGTTGAGCAGTACTTC
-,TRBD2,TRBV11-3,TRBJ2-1,CASSLEPGLGNEQFF,TGTGCCAGCAGCCTTGAGCCGGGACTAGGTAATGAGCAGTTCTTC
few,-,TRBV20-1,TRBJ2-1,CSARWQGPYNEQFF,TGCAGTGCTAGATGGCAGGGGCCCTACAATGAGCAGTTCTTC
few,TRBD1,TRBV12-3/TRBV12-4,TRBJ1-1,CASRRQGSTEAFF,TGTGCCAGCAGACGACAGGGTAGCACTGAAGCTTTCTTT
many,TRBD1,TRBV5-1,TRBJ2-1,CATGTGDPNNEQFF,TGCGCCACCGGGACAGGGGATCCCAACAATGAGCAGTTCTTC
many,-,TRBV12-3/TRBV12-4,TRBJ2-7,CASSLGSGGLYEQYF,TGTGCCAGCAGTTTAGGATCGGGGGGCCTCTACGAGCAGTACTTC
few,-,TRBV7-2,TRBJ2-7,CASSPAHLYEQYF,TGTGCCAGCAGCCCAGCCCACCTCTACGAGCAGTACTTC
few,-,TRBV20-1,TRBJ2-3,CSARGPDTQYF,TGCAGTGCTAGGGGCCCAGATACGCAGTATTTT
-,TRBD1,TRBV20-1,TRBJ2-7,CSASGQGYYEQYF,TGCAGTGCTAGTGGACAGGGATATTACGAGCAGTACTTC
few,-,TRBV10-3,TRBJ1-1,CAISDKSEAFF,TGTGCCATCAGTGACAAGTCTGAAGCTTTCTTT
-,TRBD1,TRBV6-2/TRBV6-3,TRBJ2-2,CASRKGQGEDGELFF,TGTGCCAGCAGGAAAGGACAGGGGGAGGACGGGGAGCTGTTTTTT
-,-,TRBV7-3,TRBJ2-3,CASSLNPSTDTQYF,TGTGCCAGCAGCTTAAACCCCAGCACAGATACGCAGTATTTT
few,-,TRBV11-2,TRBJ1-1,CASSFRGGSSNTEAFF,TGTGCCAGCAGCTTCAGAGGAGGGAGCAGCAACACTGAAGCTTTCTTT
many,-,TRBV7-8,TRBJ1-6,CASSQVGVAPLHF,TGTGCCAGCAGCCAGGTGGGAGTCGCACCCCTCCACTTT
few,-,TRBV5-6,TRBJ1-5,CASSSRGGGHQPQHF,TGTGCCAGCAGCTCCCGCGGCGGAGGTCATCAGCCCCAGCATTTT
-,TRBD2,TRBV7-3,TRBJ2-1,CASSSSSGVYNEQFF,TGTGCCAGCAGCTCTTCTAGCGGAGTCTACAATGAGCAGTTCTTC
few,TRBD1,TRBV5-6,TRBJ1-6,CASSLIGTVPNSPLHF,TGTGCCAGCAGCTTAATAGGGACAGTTCCGAATTCACCCCTCCACTTT
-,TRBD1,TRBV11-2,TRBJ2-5,CASSVGTGLGETQYF,TGTGCCAGCAGCGTTGGGACAGGACTGGGAGAGACCCAGTACTTC
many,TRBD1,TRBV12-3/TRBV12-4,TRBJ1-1,CASRWTGNTEAFF,TGTGCCAGCAGATGGACAGGCAACACTGAAGCTTTCTTT